This T cell receptor (beta chain) was identified in a study of shared clonotypes between healthy human individuals. General study findings and limits: Among the subsets, naive ones generally showed larger estimated richness than memory ones.

TCRdb's table, derived via immunoSEQ multiplex PCR, lists solely in-frame clones and lacks some. The table records roughly 2,300,000 clones, roughly 90% of them present only once. The CDR3 runs 16 residues. Germline loops: CDR1 LGHNA, CDR2 YSLEER. After removal of 2 bases from V and 5 bases from J, the junction contained 7 bases not matched to a gene. Of note for this clone: What it recognizes is unknown.

The V gene is TRBV4-3, the J gene TRBJ2-7; TRBD2 aligns across 12 bases. This clonotype originated in a young man in good health. Some clones in this sample may be carry-over from other donors' samples. The specimen sequenced was naive CD4+ T cells from PBMCs. Subset here: CD45RA+ positively selected. CDR3 residues: CASSQKPSGRADEQYF. The DNA of the CDR3 is TGCGCCAGCAGCCAAAAACCTAGCGGGAGGGCCGACGAGCAGTACTTC.